The clone carrying this TCR beta chain was seen a few times. V gave up 2 bases and J gave up 5 bases; unmatched junction bases: 9. Germline assignment: CDR1 PRHDT and CDR2 FYEKMQ (reference sequence). The CDR3 totals 16 residues. The table came from immunoSEQ multiplex PCR; TCRdb's copy has only in-frame clones and leaves some out. Of 150,000 to 200,000 clones in the sample, 83% were seen once. The data derive from a study of blood T cell repertoires in COVID-19. The J gene is TRBJ1-1, the V gene TRBV13, with 9 nucleotides matching TRBD1. The sequence was collected from a human donor in a cohort sampled during active COVID-19. Input material: peripheral blood. CDR3 sequence reads: CASSLTGGKVGTEAFF. The CDR3 DNA reads as TGTGCCAGCAGCTTAACAGGGGGCAAAGTGGGGACTGAAGCTTTCTTT.